One and the same sample provided the 10 T cell receptor beta chains below, sequenced in a study of blood T cell repertoires in COVID-19. Generated by immunoSEQ multiplex PCR, the TCRdb table keeps only in-frame clones and is missing some. The repertoire consists of some 350,000 clones, with roughly 86% occurring once and the leading ten covering 3%. Material: peripheral blood. The receptors shown here come from a human donor in a cohort sampled during active COVID-19.

The chain recombines TRBV11-3 with TRBJ2-2; D is perhaps TRBD2 (5 bases). V shed 3 bases and J shed 6 bases, with 5 bases lying between them. The CDR3 runs to 12 residues. The germline V gene encodes CDR1 SGHNT and CDR2 YENEEA. The CDR3 reads CASSLRAGELFF. CDR3 in DNA: TGTGCCAGCAGCTTGAGGGCCGGGGAGCTGTTTTTT.

V and J are TRBV5-1 and TRBJ2-2; TRBD2 aligns across 7 bases. V lost 4 bases to trimming and J lost 4 bases; unmatched junction nucleotides: 4. The length of the CDR3 is 14 residues. Germline V CDR1 and CDR2: SGHRS, YFSETQ. CDR3 bases: TGCGCCAGCAGCATTAAGCGGGGCACCGGGGAGCTGTTTTTT. Translated: CASSIKRGTGELFF.

This sequence joins TRBV5-5 and TRBJ2-1; 11 nucleotides align to TRBD1. The J segment lost 3 bases and the V segment lost 0 bases, leaving 8 bases of the junction unmatched. The CDR3 contains 18 residues. Germline V CDR1 and CDR2: SGHKS, YYEKEE (reference sequence). As DNA, the CDR3 is TGTGCCAGCAGCTTGGCCTCCTCCGGGACAGGGGGCTACAATGAGCAGTTCTTC. This encodes CASSLASSGTGGYNEQFF.

The chain uses TRBV9 and TRBJ2-3; D is perhaps TRBD1 (5 bases). The germline V and J ends were trimmed by 3 bases and 0 bases, with 11 bases remaining between them. The CDR3 loop spans 15 amino acids. Germline-derived CDR1 and CDR2 are SGDLS and YYNGEE. Here the CDR3 DNA reads TGTGCCAGCAGCGCTGACAGCTTTAGCACAGATACGCAGTATTTT. Its protein product is CASSADSFSTDTQYF.

The chain has TRBV2 and TRBJ2-7; TRBD2 might be the D (6 bases). The V and J ends lost 8 bases and 11 bases respectively, with 13 bases between them. The CDR3 sequence is 10 residues long. Germline loops: CDR1 SNHLY, CDR2 FYNNEI. The CDR3 nucleotides are TGTGCCAGCGGTAGGGACTGGAAGTACTTC. Its translation is CASGRDWKYF.

This clone occurred once. The gene calls are TRBV19 and TRBJ2-1; D perhaps matches TRBD2 (7 bases). Per the germline V gene, CDR1 is LNHDA and CDR2 is SQIVND (reference sequence). With 3 bases removed from V and 7 bases from J, the gap between germline ends came to 16 bases. The length of the CDR3 is 15 residues. CDR3 residues: CASSIGGGYKNEQFF. CDR3 nucleotide sequence: TGTGCCAGTAGTATTGGCGGGGGCTATAAAAATGAGCAGTTCTTC.

The V call is TRBV4-2, the J call TRBJ2-7, with D perhaps TRBD1 (5 bases). This CDR3 region has 13 residues. Trimming stripped 1 base from V and 4 bases from J, with 8 bases between. CDR1 is LGHNA and CDR2 is YNFKEQ in the germline V gene. CDR3 loop: CASSQVDRYEQYF. The CDR3 region has the DNA TGTGCCAGCAGCCAAGTCGACAGATACGAGCAGTACTTC.

This sequence joins TRBV6-5 and TRBJ1-1; D gene ambiguous. V lost 0 bases to trimming and J lost 4 bases, with 15 bases between them. The CDR3 runs 16 residues. CDR1 and CDR2 from the germline V gene are MNHEY and SVGAGI. Here the CDR3 reads CASSYSVGRRVTEAFF. CDR3 nucleotide sequence: TGTGCCAGCAGTTACTCGGTCGGCCGGAGGGTCACTGAAGCTTTCTTT.

The rearrangement uses TRBV19 and TRBJ2-7; the match to TRBD1 covers 10 bases. CDR3 length: 14 amino acids. CDR1 LNHDA and CDR2 SQIVND come from the germline V gene (reference sequence). The V and J ends lost 5 bases and 11 bases, in that order; junction bases with no gene match: 12. In DNA, the CDR3 is TGTGCCAGTAGTTCCTCGACAGGGGGCGGCTCGAAGTACTTC. Protein sequence: CASSSSTGGGSKYF.

The rearrangement uses TRBV2 and TRBJ2-7; D possibly corresponds to TRBD2 (5 bases). The germline V and J ends were trimmed by 2 bases and 3 bases, with 14 bases remaining between them. The CDR3 has 15 residues. The germline V gene has CDR1 SNHLY and CDR2 FYNNEI. The CDR3 DNA reads TGTGCCAGCAGTGAATTTGGGAGCCGTAACTACGAGCAGTACTTC. Protein product: CASSEFGSRNYEQYF.